These 23 T cell receptor beta chains share one sample of origin, sequenced in a study of early T cells in non-severe SARS-CoV-2 infection. Each CDR3 protein is one row after TCRdb ran MiXCR on the 5' RACE reads. The sample holds tens of thousands of distinct CDR3 sequences; around 8% are singletons and the top ten take roughly 12%. The sequencing here drew on whole blood, taken at baseline. The source of these receptors is an adult who was a healthcare worker with PCR-confirmed SARS-CoV-2 infection or an uninfected control (not recorded which).

This clonotype is termed medium-sized. V is TRBV7-9 and J is TRBJ1-6, with a possible D match to TRBD1 (5 bases). Germline V gives CDR1 SEHNR, CDR2 FQNEAQ (reference sequence). This CDR3 is built from 14 residues. Trimming removed 5 bases at V and 8 bases at J, with 13 bases between. Written as DNA, the CDR3 is TGTGCCAGCAGCCCATGGGACGCCCATTCACCCCTCCACTTT. It is translated as CASSPWDAHSPLHF.

This clonotype was detected only a few times. The V gene is TRBV2, the J gene TRBJ2-5; D is possibly TRBD2 (5 bases). The V and J ends lost 10 bases and 2 bases respectively, with 11 bases between them. Germline lookup yields CDR1 SNHLY and CDR2 FYNNEI. The CDR3 extends over 12 amino acids. In nucleotides, the CDR3 is TGTGCCACGTCCCGGGGACAAGAGACCCAGTACTTC. Protein: CATSRGQETQYF. The full variable domain, with the rest looked up from reference TRBV2 and TRBJ2-5, is EPEVTQTPSHQVTQMGQEVILRCVPISNHLYFYWYRQILGQKVEFLVSFYNNEISEKSEIFDDQFSVERPDGSNFTLKIRSTKLEDSAMYFCATSRGQETQYFGPGTRLLVL.

This clonotype was detected only a few times. The chain carries TRBV5-1 and TRBJ2-7, with unresolved D. V lost 0 bases, J lost 0 bases, and 7 bases lay in between. Germline CDR1 SGHRS, CDR2 YFSETQ. CDR3 size: 14 residues. The CDR3 loop reads CASSLEASSYEQYF. In DNA, the CDR3 is TGCGCCAGCAGCTTGGAGGCCAGCTCCTACGAGCAGTACTTC.

The chain has TRBV11-2 and TRBJ2-3; 9 positions agree with TRBD2. Trimming took 0 bases from V and 3 from J; bases not matched to a gene: 4. The germline V gene encodes CDR1 SGHAT and CDR2 FQNNGV. The CDR3 contains 16 residues. The CDR3 nucleotides read TGTGCCAGCAGCTTAGATCTTGCGGGGGGGACAGATACGCAGTATTTT. It specifies CASSLDLAGGTDTQYF.

This clonotype ranks as medium-sized. V gene TRBV20-1 combines with J gene TRBJ2-2, with 13 nucleotides matching TRBD2. The CDR3 extends over 16 amino acids. The germline CDR1 and CDR2 sequences are DFQATT and SNEGSKA (reference sequence). The junction had 1 base not matched to a gene; V was cut back by 0 bases and J by 3 bases. The DNA for the CDR3 is TGCAGTGCTAGAGATGGGACTAGCGGGGACACCGGGGAGCTGTTTTTT. It yields the protein CSARDGTSGDTGELFF.

The chain uses TRBV20-1 and TRBJ2-5; weak D call: TRBD1 (6 bases). Per germline, CDR1 DFQATT and CDR2 SNEGSKA (reference sequence). Trimming pared 4 bases from V and 5 bases from J, leaving 20 bases between. The CDR3 has 15 residues. CDR3 nucleotide sequence: TGCAGTGCTACCAGGACGGCTGGGGGCTTGGAGACCCAGTACTTC. Protein sequence: CSATRTAGGLETQYF.

The table lists this clonotype with many counts. The V and J genes are TRBV4-3 and TRBJ1-2, with 8 bases fitting TRBD1. V lost 0 bases to trimming and J lost 8 bases; unmatched junction nucleotides: 11. From germline, CDR1 is LGHNA and CDR2 YSLEER. The CDR3 runs to 16 residues. The CDR3 coding sequence is TGCGCCAGCAGCCAAGATAGCCCGGACAGGGTGGGCGGCTACACCTTC. Translated: CASSQDSPDRVGGYTF.

This clonotype has only a few counts. The J gene is TRBJ1-2, the V gene TRBV7-9; no definite D call. The CDR3 contains 13 residues. Trimming removed 3 bases at V and 0 bases at J, with 5 bases between. Germline V gives CDR1 SEHNR, CDR2 FQNEAQ (reference sequence). CDR3 coding DNA: TGTGCCAGCAGCTTTAGTACTAACTATGGCTACACCTTC. This encodes CASSFSTNYGYTF.

This clonotype was observed at least ten times. The chain is built from TRBV20-1 and TRBJ2-7; 16 bases agree with TRBD2. Trimming at V came to 4 bases and at J to 6 bases, leaving 12 bases not matched to a gene. Germline values: CDR1 DFQATT, CDR2 SNEGSKA (reference sequence). This CDR3 is built from 17 residues. CDR3 sequence reads: CSATPGTSGGASREQYF. The CDR3 region has the DNA TGCAGTGCTACCCCCGGGACTAGCGGGGGGGCCTCTCGCGAGCAGTACTTC.

This clonotype has a count of ten or more. The rearrangement uses TRBV2 and TRBJ2-5, with D uncertain. Looked up from germline, CDR1 is SNHLY and CDR2 is FYNNEI. The CDR3 spans 13 residues. Deletions cut 3 bases from V and 9 bases from J, with 14 bases between. The CDR3 region has the DNA TGTGCCAGCAGTGAGATGGCCATCGGAGCCCAGTACTTC. Its protein is CASSEMAIGAQYF.

The rearrangement uses TRBV5-1 and TRBJ2-2; 8 positions match TRBD2. Germline V gene lookup returns CDR1 SGHRS and CDR2 YFSETQ. The CDR3 consists of 15 residues. V was pared by 4 bases and J by 3 bases, with 5 bases of the junction left unmatched. This CDR3 is CASSLGGADTGELFF. DNA for the CDR3: TGCGCCAGCAGCCTCGGGGGGGCCGACACCGGGGAGCTGTTTTTT.

This clonotype has only a few counts. The V gene is TRBV5-5, the J gene TRBJ2-3; D is unclear. The length of the CDR3 is 14 residues. Germline V gene lookup returns CDR1 SGHKS and CDR2 YYEKEE (reference sequence). Trimming left V 0 bases short and J 2 bases short, with 7 bases between. The CDR3 loop reads CASSLESVTDTQYF. CDR3 nucleotide sequence: TGTGCCAGCAGCTTGGAGTCGGTCACAGATACGCAGTATTTT. Supplemented by reference TRBV5-5 and TRBJ2-3, the full variable domain reads DAGVTQSPTHLIKTRGQQVTLRCSPISGHKSVSWYQQVLGQGPQFIFQYYEKEERGRGNFPDRFSARQFPNYSSELNVNALLLGDSALYLCASSLESVTDTQYFGPGTRLTVL.

This clonotype has a count of ten or more. V gene TRBV12-3 or TRBV12-4 combines with J gene TRBJ1-5, with TRBD1 as a possible D gene (6 bases). The CDR3 runs to 13 residues. Between the trimmed V and J ends, which lost 5 bases and 7 bases, there was a span of 12 bases. CDR3 DNA sequence: TGTGCCAGCAGTGCGGGGGCCGGGCAGCCCCAGCATTTT. Its protein is CASSAGAGQPQHF.

There are a few counts of this clonotype. This rearrangement joins TRBV29-1 to TRBJ2-1; unclear D gene. V dropped 0 bases and J dropped 5 bases, with 8 bases sitting between them. CDR1 is SQVTM and CDR2 is ANQGSEA in the germline V gene. The CDR3 has 13 amino acids. The CDR3 reads CSVEDTRHNEQFF. The CDR3 nucleotides read TGCAGCGTTGAAGATACTCGCCACAATGAGCAGTTCTTC.

The J gene is TRBJ2-5, the V gene TRBV3-2. TRBV3-2 counts as a pseudogene. The CDR3 has 14 residues. CDR3 nucleotides: TGTGCCAGCAGCCTCACAGGGTCCCTAGAGACCCAGTACTTC. Translation: CASSLTGSLETQYF.

This clonotype came up a few times. The CDR3 sequence: CASKVGQESNNQPQHF. The CDR3 bases are TGTGCCAGCAAGGTTGGCCAGGAAAGTAACAATCAGCCCCAGCATTTT. The chain uses TRBV2 and TRBJ1-5; unclear D gene. Germline CDR1 reads SNHLY; CDR2 reads FYNNEI. V was cut by 7 bases and J by 3 bases, with 19 bases left in between. This CDR3 comprises 16 residues. The full variable domain, with the rest looked up from reference TRBV2 and TRBJ1-5, is EPEVTQTPSHQVTQMGQEVILRCVPISNHLYFYWYRQILGQKVEFLVSFYNNEISEKSEIFDDQFSVERPDGSNFTLKIRSTKLEDSAMYFCASKVGQESNNQPQHFGDGTRLSIL.

This clonotype has at least ten counts. This chain connects TRBV20-1 to TRBJ2-7, with D maybe TRBD2 (6 bases). CDR1 is DFQATT and CDR2 is SNEGSKA in the germline V gene (reference sequence). The length of the CDR3 is 13 residues. V shed 6 bases and J shed 3 bases, with 15 bases lying between them. The CDR3 sequence: CSAARREGYEQYF. CDR3 sequence (DNA): TGCAGTGCCGCGAGGAGGGAAGGCTACGAGCAGTACTTC.

V usage is TRBV15 and J usage is TRBJ2-1; a weak D match, TRBD1 (5 bases). The CDR3 loop spans 20 amino acids. Trimming cost V 3 bases and J 0 bases, with 24 bases left between them. From germline, CDR1 is LNHNV and CDR2 YYDKDF (reference sequence). CDR3 DNA: TGTGCCACCAGCAGGGAAGGGGCGACGTTCCCCCGTAGCTCCTACAATGAGCAGTTCTTC. Protein product: CATSREGATFPRSSYNEQFF.

This clonotype was recorded many times. The rearrangement joins TRBV29-1 to TRBJ2-7; D may be TRBD1 or TRBD2 (7 bases each). This CDR3 comprises 15 residues. CDR1 is SQVTM and CDR2 is ANQGSEA in the germline V gene. Trimming left V 3 bases short and J 7 bases short, with 22 bases between. The CDR3 protein is CSVETGTSSGGEQYF. Here the CDR3 DNA reads TGCAGCGTTGAGACAGGGACGTCGTCGGGGGGAGAGCAGTACTTC.

V and J are TRBV7-9 and TRBJ2-3; TRBD1 agrees at 8 bases. Losses at the gene ends were 1 base for V and 1 base for J; bases not matched to a gene: 4. CDR1 SEHNR and CDR2 FQNEAQ come from the germline V gene (reference sequence). This CDR3 has 16 residues. CDR3 in DNA: TGTGCCAGCAGCTTAGGAGACAGGGGTGGCACAGATACGCAGTATTTT. It translates to CASSLGDRGGTDTQYF. Full variable domain (missing parts from reference TRBV7-9 and TRBJ2-3): DTGVSQNPRHKITKRGQNVTFRCDPISEHNRLYWYRQTLGQGPEFLTYFQNEAQLEKSRLLSDRFSAERPKGSFSTLEIQRTEQGDSAMYLCASSLGDRGGTDTQYFGPGTRLTVL.

This clonotype was found many times. The CDR3 sequence: CASSNRVEETQYF. CDR3 in DNA: TGTGCCAGCAGCAATAGGGTAGAAGAGACCCAGTACTTC. The chain employs TRBV5-5 and TRBJ2-5; D is undetermined. Per the germline V gene, CDR1 is SGHKS and CDR2 is YYEKEE (reference sequence). There are 13 residues in the CDR3. The V end was cut by 4 bases, the J end by 3 bases, with 10 bases between.

This clonotype was counted ten times or more. The chain uses TRBV5-5 and TRBJ1-2; 8 bases agree with TRBD1. The germline gives CDR1 SGHKS, CDR2 YYEKEE (reference sequence). V dropped 2 bases and J dropped 5; count of bases not matched to a gene: 8. The CDR3 runs to 15 residues. Here the CDR3 DNA reads TGTGCCAGCAGCTTCCAGACAGGGGAGGGTTATGGCTACACCTTC. As protein: CASSFQTGEGYGYTF.

This clonotype showed up many times. The DNA for the CDR3 is TGCAGTGCTAGAGAACCGGGACGGGGTTCCCCAGAGCAGTACTTC. Translation: CSAREPGRGSPEQYF. The V call is TRBV20-1, the J call TRBJ2-7; tentatively, D is TRBD1 or TRBD2 (5 bases each). V was pared by 0 bases and J by 7 bases, with 19 bases between. CDR1 DFQATT and CDR2 SNEGSKA come from the germline V gene (reference sequence). The CDR3 loop spans 15 amino acids.